Below are 32 T cell receptor beta chains sequenced from a single sample in a study of T cells in women clearing cervical HPV infection. Assay used: immunoSEQ multiplex PCR; TCRdb lists only in-frame clones, some missing. Recorded for this sample: about 41,000 clones. Material for sequencing was blood buffy coat. The receptors come from a woman aged 18 to 75 with a cervical HPV16 infection that either progressed to CIN3+ or cleared (not recorded which).

As for this clone: Read coverage stops 3 residues before the CDR3 terminus; the germline J gene supplies the remainder. The chain uses TRBV7-6 and TRBJ1-5; possible D gene TRBD1, 6 bases. This CDR3 has 13 amino acids. Germline V gives CDR1 SGHVS, CDR2 FNYEAQ. Trimming stripped 4 bases from V and 7 bases from J, with 11 bases between. This chain's CDR3 is CASSSDSGQPQHF. CDR3 bases read: TGTGCCAGCAGCTCGGACAGTGGGCAGCCC.

As concerns this clone: The CDR3 goes on 3 residues after the read ends, and that part is filled in from the germline J gene. J is TRBJ1-4 and V is TRBV5-1; TRBD1 might be the D (6 bases). V shed 6 bases and J shed 3 bases, with 9 bases lying between them. Germline V gives CDR1 SGHRS, CDR2 YFSETQ. CDR3 length equals 13 residues. The covered CDR3 bases are TGCGCCAGCACAGGGGATGCTAATGAAAAA. Amino acid sequence: CASTGDANEK. The complete CDR3 sequence is CASTGDANEKLFF.

In the case of this clone: From the germline J gene comes the end of the CDR3, since the read stops 3 residues before it. V and J are TRBV20-1 and TRBJ2-1, with 9 bases aligning to TRBD2. V gave up 3 bases and J gave up 8 bases; unmatched junction bases: 5. Per the germline V gene, CDR1 is DFQATT and CDR2 is SNEGSKA (reference sequence). This CDR3 comprises 13 residues. The DNA read from the CDR3 is TGCAGTGCTAGTGGACTAGCGCTCGATGAG. It yields the protein CSASGLALDE. The complete CDR3 protein is CSASGLALDEQFF.

Notes on this clone: The observed sequence ends 3 residues before the CDR3 terminus, with the missing tail filled in from the germline J gene. The V and J genes are TRBV5-4 and TRBJ1-1, with D perhaps TRBD1 (6 bases). With 3 bases removed from V and 4 bases from J, the gap between germline ends came to 13 bases. Germline V CDR1 and CDR2: SGHNT, YYREEE (reference sequence). The CDR3 is 14 amino acids. The CDR3 loop is CASSSEGGVTEAFF. The DNA read from the CDR3 is TGTGCCAGCAGCTCCGAGGGGGGGGTCACTGAA.

Concerning this clone: Read data end 3 residues before the CDR3 end; the end is taken from the germline J gene. The sample has other DNA sequences that encode this CDR3 too. This chain joins TRBV18 and TRBJ1-6; D possibly corresponds to TRBD1 (5 bases). V gave up 7 bases and J gave up 7 bases, with 11 bases separating them. The CDR3 loop spans 13 amino acids. CDR1 KGHSH and CDR2 LQKENI come from the germline V gene. CDR3 region: CASYGQGNSPLHF. Incomplete CDR3 DNA: TGTGCCAGCTACGGCCAGGGAAATTCACCC.

Comment on this clone: Read data end 3 residues before the CDR3 end; the end is taken from the germline J gene. The chain combines TRBV4-2 with TRBJ1-2, with 7 bases lining up with TRBD1. Trimming at V came to 2 bases and at J to 2 bases, leaving 8 bases not matched to a gene. Germline CDR1 LGHNA, CDR2 YNFKEQ. The CDR3 is made up of 16 amino acids. The part of the CDR3 DNA that was read is TGTGCCAGCAGCCAACCTTCGACAGGGAGGAACTATGGC. It encodes CASSQPSTGRNYG. The CDR3, in full, reads CASSQPSTGRNYGYTF.

As to this clone: The read stops 3 residues short of the end of the CDR3; the missing end is completed from the germline J gene. V and J are TRBV30 and TRBJ2-1, with 10 nucleotides matching TRBD2. Trimming took 0 bases from V and 0 from J; bases not matched to a gene: 8. Germline V gene sequence: CDR1 GTSNPN, CDR2 SVGIG (reference sequence). The CDR3 has 18 amino acids. The CDR3 sequence is CAWSVYRTSGFSYNEQFF. The sequenced part of the CDR3 DNA is TGTGCCTGGAGTGTCTACCGGACTAGCGGTTTCTCCTACAATGAG.

With respect to this clone: The missing CDR3 end, 3 residues past where the read stops, is filled in from the germline J gene. The rearrangement links TRBV5-1 to TRBJ2-7; TRBD1 matches at 9 bases. The CDR3 has 15 amino acids. V gave up 2 bases and J gave up 5 bases; unmatched junction bases: 8. The germline gives CDR1 SGHRS, CDR2 YFSETQ. CDR3 amino acids: CASSFPGQGRDEQYF. The sequenced part of the CDR3 DNA is TGCGCCAGCAGCTTTCCGGGACAGGGACGCGACGAG.

Worth noting for this clone: The CDR3 end lies 3 residues beyond the end of the read and is filled in from the germline J gene. The rearrangement joins TRBV7-8 to TRBJ1-4, with 11 bases lining up with TRBD1. CDR1 SGHVS and CDR2 FQNEAQ come from the germline V gene. Germline trimming cut 5 bases from V and 8 bases from J; bases unmatched to any gene: 7. The CDR3 loop spans 15 amino acids. CDR3 DNA (partial): TGTGCCAGCAGCAGCAACCGGGACAGGGGGGAAAAA. Its translation is CASSSNRDRGEK. The whole CDR3 sequence reads CASSSNRDRGEKLFF.

About this clone: The read is 3 residues too short to cover the CDR3 end, so that end is filled in from the germline J gene. The genes are TRBV4-2 and TRBJ2-3, with 9 bases matching TRBD2. Germline assignment: CDR1 LGHNA and CDR2 YNFKEQ. This CDR3 region has 19 residues. J gave up 2 bases and V 0 bases, and 12 bases lay outside the gene matches. Here the CDR3 reads CASSQESSGGQGFTDTQYF. CDR3 bases read: TGTGCCAGCAGCCAAGAGTCGAGCGGGGGGCAGGGATTCACAGATACG.

Regarding this clone: The read finishes 3 residues shy of the CDR3 end, and the germline J gene is used to complete it. The chain links TRBV6-1 to TRBJ1-2; D is undetermined. Germline assignment: CDR1 MNHNS and CDR2 SASEGT. The length of the CDR3 is 13 residues. The CDR3 DNA, read in part, is TGTGCCAGCAGTGTTGGCAGCGAATCCGGC. This codes for CASSVGSESG. The entire CDR3 protein is CASSVGSESGYTF.

As for this clone: The DNA ends 3 residues before the CDR3 does, and the rest of the CDR3 is filled in from the germline J gene. V is TRBV4-2 and J is TRBJ2-3, with D possibly TRBD2 on 6 matching bases. Germline-derived CDR1 and CDR2 are LGHNA and YNFKEQ. Trimming left V 1 base short and J 0 bases short, with 11 bases between. There are 16 residues in the CDR3. Incomplete CDR3 DNA: TGTGCCAGCAGCCAAGCTCAGCGGGTTAGCACAGATACG. Its protein product is CASSQAQRVSTDT. In full, the CDR3 reads CASSQAQRVSTDTQYF.

Comments on this clone: The DNA ends 3 residues before the CDR3 does, and the rest of the CDR3 is filled in from the germline J gene. This chain connects TRBV10-3 to TRBJ2-1; 9 nucleotides line up with TRBD2. Per germline, CDR1 ENHRY and CDR2 SYGVKD. The CDR3 loop spans 14 amino acids. Trimming at V came to 9 bases and at J to 6 bases, leaving 9 bases not matched to a gene. This CDR3 is CAIHAGGPVNEQFF. The CDR3 bases that were read are TGTGCCATACACGCGGGGGGGCCCGTCAATGAG.

This CDR3 reads CASSANPGNQPQHF. CDR3 DNA (partial): TGTGCCAGCTCAGCCAATCCCGGGAATCAGCCC. The V and J genes are TRBV18 and TRBJ1-5; D gene ambiguous. The missing CDR3 end, 3 residues past where the read stops, is filled in from the germline J gene. The CDR3 is 14 amino acids. Germline V gives CDR1 KGHSH, CDR2 LQKENI. V was cut by 5 bases and J by 4 bases, with 12 bases left in between.

On this clone: The CDR3 extends 3 residues past the end of the read, so its final part is completed from the germline J gene. V usage is TRBV19 and J usage is TRBJ2-2; D is perhaps TRBD1 (5 bases). CDR3 length: 16 amino acids. The V end lost 7 bases, the J end lost 8 bases, and 23 bases lay between the germline ends. CDR1 is LNHDA, CDR2 SQIVND, per germline (reference sequence). CDR3: CASTPHQDTRGGELFF. The sequenced CDR3 bases are TGTGCCAGTACCCCACACCAGGACACAAGAGGAGGGGAG.

Details on this clone: Coverage ceases 3 residues before the CDR3 finishes, and the germline J gene fills in the end. The chain couples TRBV20-1 to TRBJ2-7, with D possibly matching TRBD1 (5 bases). Germline-derived CDR1 and CDR2 are DFQATT and SNEGSKA (reference sequence). The CDR3 extends over 13 amino acids. V was clipped by 1 base and J by 2 bases, with 9 bases between them. The CDR3 sequence is CSARGDRAYEQYF. Partial CDR3 DNA: TGCAGTGCTAGAGGCGACAGAGCCTACGAG.

CDR3 DNA (partial): TGTGCCAGCAGTGGCGGGGGACAGGGAACCTATGGC. This codes for CASSGGGQGTYG. The complete CDR3 protein is CASSGGGQGTYGYTF. The gene calls are TRBV6-1 and TRBJ1-2; 9 positions match TRBD1. The read comes to an end 3 residues before the CDR3 does, leaving the germline J gene to fill in the end. The V segment lost 4 bases and the J segment 4 bases; nucleotides outside the gene matches: 7. In germline, CDR1 is MNHNS, CDR2 SASEGT. The CDR3 runs 15 residues.

For this clone: Read coverage stops 3 residues before the CDR3 terminus; the germline J gene supplies the remainder. The chain links TRBV30 to TRBJ2-1, with 9 bases lining up with TRBD1. The CDR3 has 16 amino acids. Germline CDR1 GTSNPN, CDR2 SVGIG (reference sequence). The ends lost 0 bases at V and 3 bases at J; junction bases unmatched: 6. The CDR3 is CAWSVQGASGYNEQFF. The DNA read from the CDR3 is TGTGCCTGGAGTGTACAGGGGGCCTCCGGCTACAATGAG.

In the case of this clone: The read stops 3 residues short of the end of the CDR3; the missing end is completed from the germline J gene. The chain couples TRBV6-2 or TRBV6-3 to TRBJ2-1; TRBD2 is a possible D gene (7 bases). Germline assignment: CDR1 MNHEY and CDR2 SVGEGT. The CDR3 contains 13 residues. Trimming removed 8 bases at V and 5 bases at J, with 13 bases between. The sequenced CDR3 bases are TGTGCCAGCGAGGGGGGGCTTCACAATGAG. This translates into CASEGGLHNE. The entire CDR3 is CASEGGLHNEQFF.

In regard to this clone: The CDR3 is cut off 3 residues early in the read; its end comes from the germline J gene. The chain uses TRBV5-6 and TRBJ2-5; TRBD2 is a possible D gene (6 bases). The germline V gene encodes CDR1 SGHDT and CDR2 YYEEEE. V was clipped by 4 bases and J by 4 bases, with 11 bases between them. CDR3 length equals 13 residues. The part of the CDR3 DNA that was read is TGTGCCAGCAGCCGCTTTAGCGGAGAGACC. It codes for CASSRFSGET. The whole CDR3 is CASSRFSGETQYF.

Details on this clone: The CDR3 end is not reached by the read, which stops 3 residues before it; the germline J gene fills it in. V is TRBV7-9 and J is TRBJ1-2, with 7 bases that match TRBD1. Trimming removed 4 bases from V and 0 bases from J; junction bases left unmatched: 5. There are 15 residues in the CDR3. Germline V lookup: CDR1 SEHNR, CDR2 FQNEAQ (reference sequence). CDR3 in amino acids: CASSSGGIANYGYTF. CDR3 DNA, as far as it was read: TGTGCCAGCAGCTCAGGGGGGATAGCTAACTATGGC.

For this clone: The CDR3 extends 3 residues past the end of the read, so its final part is completed from the germline J gene. The chain carries TRBV4-1 and TRBJ2-3; 12 positions agree with TRBD2. Germline CDR1 MGHRA, CDR2 YSYEKL. This CDR3 contains 18 residues. Trimming removed 0 bases from V and 2 bases from J; junction bases left unmatched: 6. CDR3 region: CASSQDQLAGGFTDTQYF. CDR3 bases read: TGCGCCAGCAGCCAAGACCAACTAGCGGGGGGATTCACAGATACG.

A remark on this clone: The read stops 3 residues short of the end of the CDR3; the missing end is completed from the germline J gene. The J gene is TRBJ2-1, the V gene TRBV19; no clear D. Germline values: CDR1 LNHDA, CDR2 SQIVND (reference sequence). Trimming removed 3 bases from V and 0 bases from J, with 18 bases in between. The CDR3 is 18 amino acids. The sequenced part of the CDR3 DNA is TGTGCCAGTAGTATTGAAGGGCCACCTTACAGCTCCTACAATGAG. Translation: CASSIEGPPYSSYNE. The CDR3 in its entirety is CASSIEGPPYSSYNEQFF.

To note about this clone: The CDR3 is cut off 3 residues early in the read; its end comes from the germline J gene. This rearrangement joins TRBV7-8 to TRBJ2-7; D is uncertain. The CDR3 spans 13 residues. Germline assignment: CDR1 SGHVS and CDR2 FQNEAQ. V lost 7 bases and J lost 6, with 16 bases in between. The CDR3 is CASTFSLNFEQYF. Partial CDR3 DNA: TGTGCCAGCACCTTCTCACTAAATTTCGAG.

For this clone: The read falls 3 residues short of the CDR3 end, and the missing part is taken from the germline J gene. V usage is TRBV28 and J usage is TRBJ1-3; D is possibly TRBD1 (5 bases). Germline V gene data show CDR1 as MDHEN and CDR2 as SYDVKM. Trimming took off 5 bases at V and 4 bases at J, with 12 bases between the two ends. The CDR3 runs 14 residues. The CDR3 reads CASSTREFGNTIYF. CDR3 DNA, as far as it was read: TGTGCCAGCAGTACCAGGGAATTCGGAAACACC.

With regard to this clone: Sequencing ends 3 residues short of the CDR3 end; the germline J gene provides the rest. The V gene is TRBV20-1, the J gene TRBJ2-7, with TRBD2 identical over 16 bases. Germline values: CDR1 DFQATT, CDR2 SNEGSKA (reference sequence). V lost 6 bases, J lost 4 bases, and 9 bases stayed unmatched. There are 16 residues in the CDR3. CDR3 region: CSAPGLAGGGRYEQYF. The covered CDR3 bases are TGCAGTGCGCCGGGACTAGCGGGAGGGGGTAGGTACGAG.

Considering frequency, this clone is medium-sized. Read sequence stops 3 residues before the CDR3 end, and the germline J gene provides the missing end. The J gene is TRBJ1-4, the V gene TRBV5-4; unclear D gene. Per the germline V gene, CDR1 is SGHNT and CDR2 is YYREEE (reference sequence). V shed 0 bases and J shed 5 bases, with 8 bases lying between them. The CDR3 is 14 residues long. CDR3 DNA (partial): TGTGCCAGCAGCTTGGGGAGACTGAATGAAAAA. It is translated as CASSLGRLNEK. The full-length CDR3 reads as CASSLGRLNEKLFF.

Remarks on this clone: The read is 3 residues too short to cover the CDR3 end, so that end is filled in from the germline J gene. The chain carries TRBV2 and TRBJ1-1, with D unresolved. CDR1 and CDR2 from the germline V gene are SNHLY and FYNNEI. V dropped 3 bases and J dropped 1 base, with 6 bases sitting between them. CDR3 length: 13 residues. CDR3 DNA (partial): TGTGCCAGCAGTGAGGGCGAGAACACTGAA. Amino acid sequence: CASSEGENTE. The CDR3 in its entirety is CASSEGENTEAFF.

As concerns this clone: The read halts 3 residues ahead of the CDR3 end, with the missing end drawn from the germline J gene. The chain links TRBV20-1 to TRBJ1-6; no clear D. Germline assignment: CDR1 DFQATT and CDR2 SNEGSKA (reference sequence). Trimming stripped 2 bases from V and 5 bases from J, with 13 bases between. The CDR3 covers 15 residues. The DNA read from the CDR3 is TGCAGTGCTAGAAAACAGTTCCCTGATAATTCACCC. Protein sequence: CSARKQFPDNSP. The whole CDR3 sequence reads CSARKQFPDNSPLHF.

To note about this clone: The read finishes 3 residues shy of the CDR3 end, and the germline J gene is used to complete it. The rearrangement uses TRBV20-1 and TRBJ1-5; D unclear. V shed 6 bases and J shed 4 bases, with 10 bases lying between them. The CDR3 runs 12 residues. CDR1 and CDR2 (germline): DFQATT, SNEGSKA (reference sequence). The CDR3 loop is CSAVGPNQPQHF. The sequenced part of the CDR3 DNA is TGCAGTGCCGTTGGGCCGAATCAGCCC.

Note on this clone: The CDR3 goes on 3 residues after the read ends, and that part is filled in from the germline J gene. The rearrangement joins TRBV6-1 to TRBJ2-3; D uncertain. Germline V gene lookup returns CDR1 MNHNS and CDR2 SASEGT. Between the trimmed V and J ends, which lost 2 bases and 1 base, there was a span of 4 bases. The CDR3 loop spans 13 amino acids. The CDR3: CASSEQGTDTQYF. Partial CDR3 DNA: TGTGCCAGCAGTGAACAGGGCACAGATACG.

As regards this clone: Coverage ceases 3 residues before the CDR3 finishes, and the germline J gene fills in the end. The genes are TRBV5-4 and TRBJ2-3; 9 nucleotides align to TRBD2. This CDR3 region has 15 residues. Per germline, CDR1 SGHNT and CDR2 YYREEE (reference sequence). The ends lost 2 bases at V and 7 bases at J; junction bases unmatched: 8. The CDR3 here is CASSFGTSRINTQYF. CDR3 DNA (partial): TGTGCCAGCAGCTTCGGGACTAGCAGAATCAATACG.